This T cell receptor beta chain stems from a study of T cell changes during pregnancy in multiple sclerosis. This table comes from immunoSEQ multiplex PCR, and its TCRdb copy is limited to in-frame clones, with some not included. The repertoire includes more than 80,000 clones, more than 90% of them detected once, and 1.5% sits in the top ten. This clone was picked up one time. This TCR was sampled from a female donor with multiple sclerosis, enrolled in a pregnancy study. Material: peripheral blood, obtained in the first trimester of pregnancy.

This CDR3 is CAWVSPGVLGYTF. The CDR3 DNA follows: TGTGCCTGGGTATCCCCAGGGGTTCTCGGCTACACCTTC. The rearrangement links TRBV30 to TRBJ1-2; possible D gene TRBD1, 6 bases. This CDR3 spans 13 amino acids. Trimming took 5 bases from V and 8 from J, leaving 18 bases between them. The germline V gene encodes CDR1 GTSNPN and CDR2 SVGIG (reference sequence). Full variable domain (rest looked up from reference TRBV30 and TRBJ1-2): SQTIHQWPATLVQPVGSPLSLECTVEGTSNPNLYWYRQAAGRGLQLLFYSVGIGQISSEVPQNLSASRPQDRQFILSSKKLLLSDSGFYLCAWVSPGVLGYTFGSGTRLTVV.